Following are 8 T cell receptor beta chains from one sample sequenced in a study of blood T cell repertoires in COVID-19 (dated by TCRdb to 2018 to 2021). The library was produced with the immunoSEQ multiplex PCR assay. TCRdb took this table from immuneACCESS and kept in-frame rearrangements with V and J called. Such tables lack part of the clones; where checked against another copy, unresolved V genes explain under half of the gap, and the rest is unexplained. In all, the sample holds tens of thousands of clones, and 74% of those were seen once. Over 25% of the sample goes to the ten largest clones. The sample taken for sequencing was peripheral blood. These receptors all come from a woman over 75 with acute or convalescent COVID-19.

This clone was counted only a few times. In nucleotides, the CDR3 is TGCAGCGTTGAAGATAGTTTGAGACTAGCGGGATTCACAGATACGCAGTATTTT. Its translation: CSVEDSLRLAGFTDTQYF. The chain joins TRBV29-1 to TRBJ2-3; TRBD2 matches 11 bases. CDR3 size: 18 residues. Unmatched junction bases numbered 10, after V lost 0 bases and J lost 2 bases. Germline CDR1 is SQVTM and CDR2 is ANQGSEA.

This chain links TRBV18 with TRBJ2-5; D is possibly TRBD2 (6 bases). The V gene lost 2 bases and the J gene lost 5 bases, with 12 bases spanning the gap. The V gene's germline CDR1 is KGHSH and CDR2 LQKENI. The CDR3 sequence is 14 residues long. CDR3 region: CASSPSASVETQYF. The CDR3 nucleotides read TGTGCCAGCTCACCATCGGCTAGCGTCGAGACCCAGTACTTC.

This CDR3 is CASTQGSDYNEQFF. The CDR3, as DNA: TGTGCCAGCACCCAAGGTAGCGACTACAATGAGCAGTTCTTC. This chain connects TRBV28 to TRBJ2-1, with D possibly TRBD2 on 5 matching bases. The length of the CDR3 is 14 residues. CDR1 MDHEN and CDR2 SYDVKM come from the germline V gene. V lost 7 bases to trimming and J lost 3 bases, with 13 bases between them. The variable domain in full, completed from reference TRBV28 and TRBJ2-1, reads DVKVTQSSRYLVKRTGEKVFLECVQDMDHENMFWYRQDPGLGLRLIYFSYDVKMKEKGDIPEGYSVSREKKERFSLILESASTNQTSMYLCASTQGSDYNEQFFGPGTRLTVL.

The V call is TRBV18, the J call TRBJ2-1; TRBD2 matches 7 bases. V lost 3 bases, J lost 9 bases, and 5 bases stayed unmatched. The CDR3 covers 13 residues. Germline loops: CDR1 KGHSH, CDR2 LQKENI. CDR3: CASSPAGDREQFF. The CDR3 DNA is TGTGCCAGCTCACCGGCGGGAGACCGTGAGCAGTTCTTC.

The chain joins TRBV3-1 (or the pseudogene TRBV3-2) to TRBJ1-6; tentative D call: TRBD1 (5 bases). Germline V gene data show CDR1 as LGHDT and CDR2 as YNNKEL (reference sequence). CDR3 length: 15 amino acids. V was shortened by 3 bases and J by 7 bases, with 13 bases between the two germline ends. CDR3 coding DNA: TGTGCCAGCAGCCAGGGAGGGGTGGGAAATTCACCCCTCCACTTT. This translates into CASSQGGVGNSPLHF.

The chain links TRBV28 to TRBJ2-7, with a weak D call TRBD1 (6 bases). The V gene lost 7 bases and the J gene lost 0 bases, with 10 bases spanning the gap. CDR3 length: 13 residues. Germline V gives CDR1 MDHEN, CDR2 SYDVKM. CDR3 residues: CASNGQPSYEQYF. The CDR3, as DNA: TGTGCCAGCAACGGACAGCCCTCCTACGAGCAGTACTTC.

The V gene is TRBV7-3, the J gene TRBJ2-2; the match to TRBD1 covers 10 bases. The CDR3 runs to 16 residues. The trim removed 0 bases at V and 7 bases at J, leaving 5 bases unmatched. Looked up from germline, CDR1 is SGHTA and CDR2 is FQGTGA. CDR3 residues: CASSLTGTGAIGELFF. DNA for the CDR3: TGTGCCAGCAGCTTAACCGGGACAGGGGCGATCGGGGAGCTGTTTTTT.

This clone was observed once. CDR3 amino acids: CATSDTTGTNYNEQFF. The DNA for the CDR3 is TGTGCCACCAGTGACACAACCGGGACTAACTACAATGAGCAGTTCTTC. The J gene is TRBJ2-1, the V gene TRBV24-1, with 7 positions matching TRBD2. The junction had 8 bases not matched to a gene; V was cut back by 4 bases and J by 3 bases. The CDR3 loop spans 16 amino acids. Germline loops: CDR1 KGHDR, CDR2 SFDVKD.